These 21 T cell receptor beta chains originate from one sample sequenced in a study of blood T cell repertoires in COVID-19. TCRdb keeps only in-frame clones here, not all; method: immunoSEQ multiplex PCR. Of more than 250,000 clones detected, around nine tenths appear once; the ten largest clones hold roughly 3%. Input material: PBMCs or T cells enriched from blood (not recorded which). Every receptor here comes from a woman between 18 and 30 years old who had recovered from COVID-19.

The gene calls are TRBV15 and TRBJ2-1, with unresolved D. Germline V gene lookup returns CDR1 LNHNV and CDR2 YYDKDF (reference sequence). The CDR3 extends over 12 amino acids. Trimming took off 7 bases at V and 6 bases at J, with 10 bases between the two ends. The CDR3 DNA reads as TGTGCCACCAAGCAGGCCCCCAATGAGCAGTTCTTC. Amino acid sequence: CATKQAPNEQFF.

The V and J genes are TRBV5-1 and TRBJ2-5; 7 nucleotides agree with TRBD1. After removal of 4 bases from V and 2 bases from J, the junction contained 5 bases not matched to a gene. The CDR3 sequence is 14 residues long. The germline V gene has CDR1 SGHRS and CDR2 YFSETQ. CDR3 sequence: CASSPRTGQETQYF. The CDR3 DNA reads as TGCGCCAGCAGCCCCCGGACAGGTCAAGAGACCCAGTACTTC. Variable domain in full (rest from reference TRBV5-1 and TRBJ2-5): KAGVTQTPRYLIKTRGQQVTLSCSPISGHRSVSWYQQTPGQGLQFLFEYFSETQRNKGNFPGRFSGRQFSNSRSEMNVSTLELGDSALYLCASSPRTGQETQYFGPGTRLLVL.

The CDR3 nucleotides are TGTGCCAGCAGTCCACAGGGGGCGCCCAACAATGAGCAGTTCTTC. Translated, it gives CASSPQGAPNNEQFF. The chain is built from TRBV6-6 and TRBJ2-1, with 9 bases that match TRBD1. The length of the CDR3 is 15 residues. V lost 5 bases and J lost 5; bases outside the gene matches: 7. Germline V gene sequence: CDR1 MNHNY, CDR2 SVGAGI (reference sequence).

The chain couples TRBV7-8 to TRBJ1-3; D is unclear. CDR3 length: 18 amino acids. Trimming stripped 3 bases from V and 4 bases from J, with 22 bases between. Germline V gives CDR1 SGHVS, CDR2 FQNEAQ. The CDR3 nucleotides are TGTGCCAGCAGCTTTCTAACAAGCGGAGTTCTTTCAGGAAACACCATATATTTT. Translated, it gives CASSFLTSGVLSGNTIYF.

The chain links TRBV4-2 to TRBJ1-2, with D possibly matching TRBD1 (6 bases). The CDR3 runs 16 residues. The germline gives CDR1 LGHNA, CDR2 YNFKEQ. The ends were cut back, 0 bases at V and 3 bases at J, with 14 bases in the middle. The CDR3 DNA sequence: TGTGCCAGCAGCCAAGATCAGTCCGGGACACACTATGGCTACACCTTC. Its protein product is CASSQDQSGTHYGYTF.

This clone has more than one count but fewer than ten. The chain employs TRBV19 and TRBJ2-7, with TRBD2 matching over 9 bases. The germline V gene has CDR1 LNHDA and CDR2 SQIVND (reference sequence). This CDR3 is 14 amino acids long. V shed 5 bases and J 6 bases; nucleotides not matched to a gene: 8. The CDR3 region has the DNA TGTGCCAGTAGTGGGGCGGGAGGGCCCTCCGAGCAGTACTTC. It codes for CASSGAGGPSEQYF.

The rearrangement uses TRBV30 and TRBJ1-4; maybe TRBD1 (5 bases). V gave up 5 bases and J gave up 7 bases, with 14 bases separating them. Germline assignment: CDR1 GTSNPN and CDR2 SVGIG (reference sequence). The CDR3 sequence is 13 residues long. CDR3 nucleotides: TGTGCCTGGGCCCAGGGATCTAGTGAAAAACTGTTTTTT. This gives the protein CAWAQGSSEKLFF.

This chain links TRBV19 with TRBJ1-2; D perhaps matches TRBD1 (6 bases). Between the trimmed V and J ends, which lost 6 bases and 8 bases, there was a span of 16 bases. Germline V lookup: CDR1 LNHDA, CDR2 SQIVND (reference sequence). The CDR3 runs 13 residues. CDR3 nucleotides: TGTGCCAGTAGCCAAAACAACAGGGTGGGCTACACCTTC. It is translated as CASSQNNRVGYTF. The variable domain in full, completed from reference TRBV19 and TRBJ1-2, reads DGGITQSPKYLFRKEGQNVTLSCEQNLNHDAMYWYRQDPGQGLRLIYYSQIVNDFQKGDIAEGYSVSREKKESFPLTVTSAQKNPTAFYLCASSQNNRVGYTFGSGTRLTVV.

The CDR3 is CASSLRQGYWSSYGYTF. In DNA, the CDR3 is TGTGCCAGCAGCCTTAGACAGGGCTATTGGTCTTCCTATGGCTACACCTTC. The chain couples TRBV5-6 to TRBJ1-2; 7 bases align to TRBD1. Looked up from germline, CDR1 is SGHDT and CDR2 is YYEEEE. With 4 bases clipped from V and 4 bases from J, the junction kept 16 bases outside the gene matches. The CDR3 length is 17 residues.

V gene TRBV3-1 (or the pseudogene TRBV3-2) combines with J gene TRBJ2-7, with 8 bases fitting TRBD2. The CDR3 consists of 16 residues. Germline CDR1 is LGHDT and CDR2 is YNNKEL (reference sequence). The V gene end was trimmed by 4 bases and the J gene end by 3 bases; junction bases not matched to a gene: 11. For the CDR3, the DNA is TGTGCCAGCAGCCCAATAGTCTTAGCGGGACACTACGAGCAGTACTTC. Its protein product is CASSPIVLAGHYEQYF.

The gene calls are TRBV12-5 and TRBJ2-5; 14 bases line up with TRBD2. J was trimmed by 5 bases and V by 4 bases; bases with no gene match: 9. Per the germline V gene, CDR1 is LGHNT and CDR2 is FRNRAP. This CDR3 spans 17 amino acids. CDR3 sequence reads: CASGWGLAGALKETQYF. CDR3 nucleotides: TGTGCTAGTGGTTGGGGACTAGCGGGGGCCTTAAAGGAGACCCAGTACTTC.

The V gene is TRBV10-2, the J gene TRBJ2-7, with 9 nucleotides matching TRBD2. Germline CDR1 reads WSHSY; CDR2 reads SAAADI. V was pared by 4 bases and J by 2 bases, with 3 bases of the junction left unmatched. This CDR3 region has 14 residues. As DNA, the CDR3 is TGCGCCAGCAGTGGGCGGGAGGGGGCCTACGAGCAGTACTTC. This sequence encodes CASSGREGAYEQYF.

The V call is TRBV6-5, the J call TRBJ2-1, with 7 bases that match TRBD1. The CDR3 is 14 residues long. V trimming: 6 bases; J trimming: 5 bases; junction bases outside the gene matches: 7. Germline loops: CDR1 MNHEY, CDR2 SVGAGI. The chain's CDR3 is CASSAGTGDNEQFF. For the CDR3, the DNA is TGTGCCAGCAGCGCCGGCACAGGGGACAATGAGCAGTTCTTC.

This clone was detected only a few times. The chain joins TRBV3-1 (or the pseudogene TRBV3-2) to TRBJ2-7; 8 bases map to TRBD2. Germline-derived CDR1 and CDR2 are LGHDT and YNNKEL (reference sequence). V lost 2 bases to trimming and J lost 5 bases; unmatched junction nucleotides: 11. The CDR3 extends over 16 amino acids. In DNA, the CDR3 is TGTGCCAGCAGCCAAACTTTCAGCGGGGGTTGGAACGAGCAGTACTTC. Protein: CASSQTFSGGWNEQYF.

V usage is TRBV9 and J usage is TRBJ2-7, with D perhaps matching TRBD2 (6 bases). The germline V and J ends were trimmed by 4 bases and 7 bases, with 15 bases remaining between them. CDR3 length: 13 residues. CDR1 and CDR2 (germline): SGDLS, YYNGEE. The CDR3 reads CASSREVGREQYF. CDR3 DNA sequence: TGTGCCAGCAGCCGAGAGGTAGGGAGGGAGCAGTACTTC.

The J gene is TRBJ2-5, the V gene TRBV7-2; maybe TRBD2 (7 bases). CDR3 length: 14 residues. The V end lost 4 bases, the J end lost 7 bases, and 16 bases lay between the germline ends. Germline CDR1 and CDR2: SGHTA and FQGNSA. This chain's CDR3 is CASSWGGSGGTQYF. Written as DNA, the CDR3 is TGTGCCAGCAGCTGGGGGGGCAGCGGCGGGACCCAGTACTTC.

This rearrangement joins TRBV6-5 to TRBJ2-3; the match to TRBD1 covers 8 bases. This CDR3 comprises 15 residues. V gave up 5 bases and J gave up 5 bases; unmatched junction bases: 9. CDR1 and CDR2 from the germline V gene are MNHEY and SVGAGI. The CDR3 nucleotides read TGTGCCAGCAGTATCGTCAGGGGGCGTCGAGATACGCAGTATTTT. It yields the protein CASSIVRGRRDTQYF.

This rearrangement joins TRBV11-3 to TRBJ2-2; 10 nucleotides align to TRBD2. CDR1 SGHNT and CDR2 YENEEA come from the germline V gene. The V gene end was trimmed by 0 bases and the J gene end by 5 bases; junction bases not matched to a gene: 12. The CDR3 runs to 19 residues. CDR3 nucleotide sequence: TGTGCCAGCAGCTTAGAGAAGCGGGGGGGAGGCCGAGGAACCGGGGAGCTGTTTTTT. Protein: CASSLEKRGGGRGTGELFF.

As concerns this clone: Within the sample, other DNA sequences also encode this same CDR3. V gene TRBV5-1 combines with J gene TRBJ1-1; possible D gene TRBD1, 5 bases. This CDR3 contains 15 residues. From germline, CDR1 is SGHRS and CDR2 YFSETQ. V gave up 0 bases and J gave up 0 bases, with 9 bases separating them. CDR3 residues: CASSLAAGMNTEAFF. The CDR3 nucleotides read TGCGCCAGCAGCTTGGCCGCAGGGATGAACACTGAAGCTTTCTTT.

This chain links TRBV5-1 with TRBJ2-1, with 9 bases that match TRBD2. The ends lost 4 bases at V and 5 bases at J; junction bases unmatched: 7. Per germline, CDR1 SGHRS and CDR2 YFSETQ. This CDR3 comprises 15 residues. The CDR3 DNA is TGCGCCAGCAGCCCTAGCGGGGAGCCTCACAATGAGCAGTTCTTC. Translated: CASSPSGEPHNEQFF.

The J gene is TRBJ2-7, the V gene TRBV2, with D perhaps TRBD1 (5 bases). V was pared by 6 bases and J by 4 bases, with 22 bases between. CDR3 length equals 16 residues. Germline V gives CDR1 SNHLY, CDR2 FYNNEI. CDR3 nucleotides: TGTGCCAGCAGGGGGCAAAGGTTTGAAATGGAATACGAGCAGTACTTC. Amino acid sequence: CASRGQRFEMEYEQYF.